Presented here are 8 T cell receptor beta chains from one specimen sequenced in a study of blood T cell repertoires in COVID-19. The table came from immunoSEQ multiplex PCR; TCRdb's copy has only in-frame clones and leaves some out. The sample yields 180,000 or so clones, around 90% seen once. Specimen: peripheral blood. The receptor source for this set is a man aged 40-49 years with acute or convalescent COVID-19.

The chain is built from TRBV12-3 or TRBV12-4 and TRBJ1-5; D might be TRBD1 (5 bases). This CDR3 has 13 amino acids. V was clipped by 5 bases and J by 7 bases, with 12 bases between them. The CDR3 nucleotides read TGTGCCAGCAGTCCCAGGGAAGACCAGCCCCAGCATTTT. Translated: CASSPREDQPQHF.

This CDR3 is CAWSVNQAPLHF. The CDR3 coding sequence is TGTGCCTGGAGTGTAAATCAGGCACCCCTCCACTTT. This chain connects TRBV30 to TRBJ1-6; D ambiguous. Trimming left V 0 bases short and J 11 bases short, with 8 bases between. CDR1 and CDR2 (germline): GTSNPN, SVGIG (reference sequence). The CDR3 length is 12 residues.

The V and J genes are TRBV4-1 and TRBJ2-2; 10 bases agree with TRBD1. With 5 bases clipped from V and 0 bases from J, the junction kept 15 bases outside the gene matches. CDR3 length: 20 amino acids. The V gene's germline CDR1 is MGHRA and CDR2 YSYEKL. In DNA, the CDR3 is TGCGCCAGCAGCAAAAGTGGGGGACAGGGGACGTTCGCGAACACCGGGGAGCTGTTTTTT. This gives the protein CASSKSGGQGTFANTGELFF.

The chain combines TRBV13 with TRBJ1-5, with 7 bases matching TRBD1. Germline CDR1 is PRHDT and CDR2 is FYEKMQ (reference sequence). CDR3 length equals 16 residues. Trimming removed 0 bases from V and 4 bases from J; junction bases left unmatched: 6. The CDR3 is CASSLGVGGENQPQHF. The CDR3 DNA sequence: TGTGCCAGCAGCTTAGGAGTAGGGGGCGAAAATCAGCCCCAGCATTTT.

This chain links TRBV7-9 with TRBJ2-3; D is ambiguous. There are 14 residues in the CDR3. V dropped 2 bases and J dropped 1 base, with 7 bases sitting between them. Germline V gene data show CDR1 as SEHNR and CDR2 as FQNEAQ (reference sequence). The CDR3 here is CASSLSSGTDTQYF. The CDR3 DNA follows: TGTGCCAGCAGCTTATCGTCAGGCACAGATACGCAGTATTTT.

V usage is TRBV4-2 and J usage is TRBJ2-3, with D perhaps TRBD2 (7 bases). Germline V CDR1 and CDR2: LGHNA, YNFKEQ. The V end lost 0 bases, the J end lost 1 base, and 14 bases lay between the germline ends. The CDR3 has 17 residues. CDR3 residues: CASSQDGGGAGTDTQYF. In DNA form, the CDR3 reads TGTGCCAGCAGCCAAGATGGGGGGGGCGCGGGCACAGATACGCAGTATTTT.

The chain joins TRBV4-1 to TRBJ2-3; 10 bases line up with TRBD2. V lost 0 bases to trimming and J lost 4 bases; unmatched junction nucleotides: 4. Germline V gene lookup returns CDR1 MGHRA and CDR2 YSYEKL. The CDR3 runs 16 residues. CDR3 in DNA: TGCGCCAGCAGCCAAGACCCGGGACTAGCGTCAGATACGCAGTATTTT. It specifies CASSQDPGLASDTQYF.

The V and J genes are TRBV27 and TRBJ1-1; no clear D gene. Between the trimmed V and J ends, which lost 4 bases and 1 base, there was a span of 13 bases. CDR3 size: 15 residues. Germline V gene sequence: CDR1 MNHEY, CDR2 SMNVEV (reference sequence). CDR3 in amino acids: CASSSSLVRNTEAFF. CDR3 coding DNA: TGTGCCAGCAGTTCCTCCTTAGTAAGGAACACTGAAGCTTTCTTT.